This TCR beta chain was recovered during a study of cytomegalovirus exposure and HLA in healthy donors. The PCR made use of 60 Vbeta and 13 Jbeta primers. Clones were read by immunoSEQ multiplex PCR, and TCRdb kept only the in-frame ones, dropping some. Of under 150,000 clones listed, around 80% are singletons. The V and J ends lost 9 bases and 8 bases, in that order; junction bases with no gene match: 4. CDR1 MGHDK and CDR2 SYGVNS come from the germline V gene. The CDR3 has 11 amino acids. This clone is a singleton in its sample. The chain has TRBV25-1 and TRBJ1-5; TRBD1 matches 7 bases. This sequence originates from a woman younger than 30 in good health and CMV-seronegative. Sequencing used PBMCs. The CDR3 coding sequence is TGTGCCAGAGGACAGGATAAGCCCCAGCATTTT. As protein: CARGQDKPQHF.